This record looks at one T cell receptor beta chain sequence and its context. Its target is unknown. The record originates from a study of circulating and synovial CD4+ cells in juvenile arthritis. Study-level points and caveats: T cell genome counts differed by at least an order of magnitude between CPL and CD4 samples. Traditional Vbeta family usage analysis missed the pathogenic-like versus bulk difference. Circulating pathogenic-like lymphocytes shared a substantially higher fraction of CDR3 sequences with synovium than bulk blood.

TCRdb keeps only in-frame clones here, not all; method: immunoSEQ multiplex PCR. Of around 16,000 clones in the sample, under 95% are singletons; the top ten hold roughly 0.75%. Per germline, CDR1 SGHTA and CDR2 FQGTGA. V shed 3 bases, J shed 6 bases, and the junction held 6 bases outside the gene matches. This CDR3 contains 14 residues. The clonotype originates from a human donor with juvenile idiopathic arthritis. Sequencing was performed on CD4+ T cells from blood. The gene calls are TRBV7-3 and TRBJ2-7; TRBD2 matches at 9 bases. The CDR3 nucleotides are TGTGCCAGCAGCTTGGTAGCGGGAGAGGGCGAGCAGTACTTC. This codes for CASSLVAGEGEQYF.